This is a list of T cell receptor beta chains from one sample in a study of tumor-infiltrating lymphocytes in primary liver carcinoma. TCRdb analysed the multiplex PCR reads with MiXCR anew, one entry per CDR3 protein. The sample lists 45,000 to 55,000 distinct CDR3 sequences, over 65% occurring once. Sequencing input: liver tumor tissue from sampling region 2. Every receptor here comes from a man aged 35-49 years with primary liver carcinoma and hepatitis B virus infection. Each CDR3 is given with its conserved first and last residue.

TRBV4-1	CASSQVEGAGYYAYTF
TRBV6-5	CASSYRGSDTQYF
TRBV6-2/TRBV6-3	CASSPGTGVVHGQYF
TRBV6-6	CISSYGGQGVLAVREGEQYF
TRBV6-6	CASSYSSELTF
TRBV5-1	CVCSLVANANEKLFF
TRBV11-2	CASILVSGGSRQETHYF
TRBV24-1	CATSAPSGTEAFF
TRBV24-1	CATSDRSNQPQHF
TRBV12-3/TRBV12-4	CASSQTRGQTQYF
TRBV29-1	CSVALNYDYTF
TRBV10-1	CASHEVRGGGNYEQYF
TRBV6-5	CASSCRDIGRRGNDQYF
TRBV7-2	CASSLEGLAGAEQFF
TRBV4-1	CASSQEGLAGSQVYGQYF
TRBV6-5	CSSRPDGLAYEQYF
TRBV6-2/TRBV6-3	CASSYWLAGGFRDEQFF
TRBV4-1	CASSQGPGATGANVLAF
TRBV11-2	CANSLTPGSGYDYTF
TRBV6-6	CASSYGAVGTRELFF
TRBV6-1	CAISVGPSGEQYF
TRBV30	CAWSVPPGETQYF
TRBV4-2	CASSQTSTAREQYF
TRBV7-9	CASSFSGRVNGELFF
TRBV11-1	CSSVTGGLDNEAFF
TRBV5-5	CASSLRPGDRYEQYF
TRBV4-1	CASSPWGGHTETLF
TRBV4-1	CASIETANYGYTF
TRBV6-5	CASSYQSTPFEQYF
TRBV12-3/TRBV12-4	CAGSSGPSDQPQHF
TRBV6-1	CACSEGTGPPYEQYF
TRBV6-5	CASSNTGGSEKLFF
TRBV9	CASSPRLGAPLEQYF
TRBV11-2	CASSLEVECEKLFF
TRBV5-1	CASSIGGLGETQYF
TRBV6-2/TRBV6-3	CASSLLAGEEDTQYF
TRBV11-2	CASGGGDQGTQHF
TRBV28	CASSVTGTGGAWQYF
TRBV20-1	CSARGTSNNEQFF
TRBV27	CASSLYGANYGYTF
TRBV7-9	CASSLKREGQDYNGQFF
TRBV28	CASTSTAGAFTDTQYF
TRBV5-8	CASTLGLFGVYNEQFF
TRBV18	CASSPTGGDEQYF
TRBV2	CASSEGTTGFTYEQYF